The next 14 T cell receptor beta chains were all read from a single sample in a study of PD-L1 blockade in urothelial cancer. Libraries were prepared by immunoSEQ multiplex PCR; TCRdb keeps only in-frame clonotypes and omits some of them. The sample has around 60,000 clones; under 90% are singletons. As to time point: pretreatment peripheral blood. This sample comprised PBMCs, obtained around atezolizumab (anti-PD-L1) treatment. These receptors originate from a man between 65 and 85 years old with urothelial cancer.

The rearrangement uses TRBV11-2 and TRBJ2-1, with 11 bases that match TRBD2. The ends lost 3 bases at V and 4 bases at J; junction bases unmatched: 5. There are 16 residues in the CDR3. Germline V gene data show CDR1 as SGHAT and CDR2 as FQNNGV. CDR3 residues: CASSLMGLAEYNEQFF. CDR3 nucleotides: TGTGCCAGCAGCTTGATGGGACTAGCGGAATACAATGAGCAGTTCTTC.

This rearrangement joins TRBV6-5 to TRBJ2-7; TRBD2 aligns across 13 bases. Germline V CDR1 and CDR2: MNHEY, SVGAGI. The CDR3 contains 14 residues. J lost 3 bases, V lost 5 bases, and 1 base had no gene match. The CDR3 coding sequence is TGTGCCAGCAGTAGACTAGCGGGAGGCTACGAGCAGTACTTC. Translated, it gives CASSRLAGGYEQYF.

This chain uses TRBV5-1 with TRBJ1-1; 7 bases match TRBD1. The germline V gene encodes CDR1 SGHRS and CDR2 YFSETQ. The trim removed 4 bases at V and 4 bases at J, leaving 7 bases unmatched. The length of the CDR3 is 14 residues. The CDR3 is CASSVTGESTEAFF. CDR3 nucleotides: TGCGCCAGCAGCGTCACAGGGGAGAGCACTGAAGCTTTCTTT.

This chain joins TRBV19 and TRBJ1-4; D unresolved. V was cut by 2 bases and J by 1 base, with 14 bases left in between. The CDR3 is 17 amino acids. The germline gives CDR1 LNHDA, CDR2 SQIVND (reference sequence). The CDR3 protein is CASSISVSSGTNEKLFF. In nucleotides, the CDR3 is TGTGCCAGTAGTATATCGGTTAGCTCTGGAACTAATGAAAAACTGTTTTTT.

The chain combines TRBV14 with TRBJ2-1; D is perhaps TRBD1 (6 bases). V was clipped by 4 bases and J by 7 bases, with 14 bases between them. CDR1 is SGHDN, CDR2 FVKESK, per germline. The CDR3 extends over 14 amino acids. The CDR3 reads CASSPLFQGNEQFF. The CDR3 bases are TGTGCCAGCAGCCCCCTATTCCAGGGGAATGAGCAGTTCTTC.

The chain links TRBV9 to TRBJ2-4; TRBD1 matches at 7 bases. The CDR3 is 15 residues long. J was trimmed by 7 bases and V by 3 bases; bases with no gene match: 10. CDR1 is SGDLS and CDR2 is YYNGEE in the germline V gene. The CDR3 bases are TGTGCCAGCAGCGCCCCCCCAGGGGGTGTGAACATTCAGTACTTC. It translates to CASSAPPGGVNIQYF. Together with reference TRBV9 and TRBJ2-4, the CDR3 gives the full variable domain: DSGVTQTPKHLITATGQRVTLRCSPRSGDLSVYWYQQSLDQGLQFLIQYYNGEERAKGNILERFSAQQFPDLHSELNLSSLELGDSALYFCASSAPPGGVNIQYFGAGTRLSVL.

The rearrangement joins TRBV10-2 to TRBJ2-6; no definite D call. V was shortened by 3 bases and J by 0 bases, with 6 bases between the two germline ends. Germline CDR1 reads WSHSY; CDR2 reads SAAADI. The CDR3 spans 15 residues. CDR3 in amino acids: CASSDGSSGANVLTF. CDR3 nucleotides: TGCGCCAGCAGTGATGGTAGCTCTGGGGCCAACGTCCTGACTTTC.

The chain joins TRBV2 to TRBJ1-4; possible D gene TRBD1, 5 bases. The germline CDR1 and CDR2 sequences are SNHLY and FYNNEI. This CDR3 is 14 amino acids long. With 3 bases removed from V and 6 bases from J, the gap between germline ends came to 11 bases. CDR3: CASSDSRVYEKLFF. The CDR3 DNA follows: TGTGCCAGCAGTGATTCCAGGGTGTATGAAAAACTGTTTTTT.

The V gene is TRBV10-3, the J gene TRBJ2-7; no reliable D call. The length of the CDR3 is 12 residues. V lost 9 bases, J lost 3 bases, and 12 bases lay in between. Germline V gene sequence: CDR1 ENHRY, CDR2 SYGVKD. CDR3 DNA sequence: TGTGCCATAGGAGATACTTACTACGAGCAGTACTTC. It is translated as CAIGDTYYEQYF.

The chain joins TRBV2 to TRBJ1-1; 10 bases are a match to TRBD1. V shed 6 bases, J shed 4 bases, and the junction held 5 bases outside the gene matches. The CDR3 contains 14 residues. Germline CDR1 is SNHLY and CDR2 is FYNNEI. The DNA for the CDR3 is TGTGCCAGCAGCCTCCGGACAGGGGGCACTGAAGCTTTCTTT. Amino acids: CASSLRTGGTEAFF.

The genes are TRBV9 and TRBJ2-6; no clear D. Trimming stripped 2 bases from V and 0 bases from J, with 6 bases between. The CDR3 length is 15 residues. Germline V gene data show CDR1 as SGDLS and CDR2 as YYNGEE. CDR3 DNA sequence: TGTGCCAGCAGCGTGGTTAGCTCTGGGGCCAACGTCCTGACTTTC. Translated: CASSVVSSGANVLTF.

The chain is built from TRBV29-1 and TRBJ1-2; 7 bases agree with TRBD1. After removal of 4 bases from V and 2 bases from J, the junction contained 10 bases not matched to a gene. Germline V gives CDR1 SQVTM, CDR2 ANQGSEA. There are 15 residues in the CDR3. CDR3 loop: CSVAAFDRVNYGYTF. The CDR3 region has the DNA TGCAGCGTTGCGGCGTTTGACAGGGTGAACTATGGCTACACCTTC.

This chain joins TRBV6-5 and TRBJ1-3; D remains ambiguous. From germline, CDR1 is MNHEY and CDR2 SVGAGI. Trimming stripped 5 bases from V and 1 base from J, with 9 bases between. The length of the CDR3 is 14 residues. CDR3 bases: TGTGCCAGCAGTCGTGACACTTCTGGAAACACCATATATTTT. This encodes CASSRDTSGNTIYF.

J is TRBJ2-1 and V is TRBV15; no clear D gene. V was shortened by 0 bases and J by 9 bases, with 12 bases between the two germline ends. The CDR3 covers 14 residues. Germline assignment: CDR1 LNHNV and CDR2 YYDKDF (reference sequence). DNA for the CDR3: TGTGCCACCAGCAGAGATAGAGTCGCCCGTGAGCAGTTCTTC. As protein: CATSRDRVAREQFF.